This note documents a single T cell receptor (beta chain) sequence. Its antigen is not known. At one of its ends the junction is not consistent with the germline gene, which may arise from a read error. The sample is drawn from a study of tumor-infiltrating lymphocytes in primary liver carcinoma. At the level of the study: Among the tumors, stages were T1-T3 N0M0 and sizes about 4 to 11 cm. Yields of productive TCRbeta reads ranged from roughly 3.5 to 7.5 million per sample and were similar across tissue types.

Study-wide results and limits: Between tumor regions, pairs overlapped more than tumor-adjacent and tumor-blood pairs did.

Germline lookup yields CDR1 SGHNT and CDR2 YYREEE (reference sequence). The CDR3 is made up of 11 amino acids. Germline DNA was also extracted, and blood RNA was taken from unsorted whole blood. From around 0.5 ug of total RNA, TCR beta-specific cDNA was reverse-transcribed using a constant-region primer. A slightly modified ARM-PCR protocol with three nested multiplex PCR rounds produced these TCR beta libraries. The first two PCR rounds used TRBV1-TRBV30 forward primers with a C-beta reverse primer, 9 to 10 cycles each. TCRdb reprocessed the multiplex PCR reads with MiXCR, giving one entry per CDR3 protein. The table includes 300,000 to 400,000 distinct CDR3 sequences, more than 55% detected once.

Sequenced: peripheral blood. This chain uses TRBV5-4 with TRBJ1-1, with D unclear. The clonotype comes from a man aged 35 to 55 with primary liver carcinoma and hepatitis B virus infection. CDR3 sequence: CAGSLNSEAFF. The CDR3 nucleotides read TGTGCCGGCAGCTTGAACAGTGAAGCTTTCTTT.